Given below is one T cell receptor (beta chain) in context. The germline gives CDR1 SGHTA, CDR2 FQGNSA. V gave up 5 bases and J gave up 7 bases, with 12 bases separating them. The CDR3 totals 13 residues. The sample comes from a study of blood T cell repertoires in COVID-19. Study as a whole: PBMCs, B-cell-depleted T cells, or T cells provided the cDNA or gDNA that made up the material.

Profiled with immunoSEQ multiplex PCR; TCRdb holds only in-frame clones, not every one. The sample records some 250,000 clones, about 80% being singletons. The study drew participants aged roughly 18 to 95 years from about two dozen US areas. The chain is built from TRBV7-2 and TRBJ2-4, with D maybe TRBD2 (6 bases). Sequenced input: PBMCs or T cells enriched from blood (not recorded which). This receptor was obtained from a man aged 40-49 years who had recovered from COVID-19. The CDR3 sequence: CASSPGVGNIQYF. In nucleotides, the CDR3 is TGTGCCAGCAGCCCGGGAGTAGGGAACATTCAGTACTTC.